The T cell receptor (beta chain) under discussion was sequenced for a study of neoadjuvant anti-PD-1 for oral cavity cancer. About the study: Patients mostly received three to four biweekly nivolumab doses at 3 mg/kg before surgery.

Data came from immunoSEQ multiplex PCR; TCRdb stores just in-frame clones and leaves some out. The profile shows about 14,000 clones, approximately 67% of them singletons. Trimming cost V 7 bases and J 4 bases, with 14 bases left between them. CDR3 length: 13 amino acids. Germline CDR1 SGDLS, CDR2 YYNGEE. As for time point: after neoadjuvant nivolumab, at surgical resection. No culture or expansion preceded analysis of these blood cells. About this clone itself: Its target is unknown.

Study results and caveats: Pretreatment Treg/Th17 ratio correlated inversely with post-treatment tumor clonality.

The chain carries TRBV9 and TRBJ2-5, with D tentatively TRBD1 (6 bases). The material was PBMCs, obtained after nivolumab (anti-PD-1) treatment. The clonotype comes from a person between 40 and 80 years old with oral cavity squamous cell carcinoma. The CDR3 protein is CASSLQGLETQYF. The DNA of the CDR3 is TGTGCCAGCTCTTTACAGGGATTAGAGACCCAGTACTTC.